This T cell receptor (beta chain) was captured in a study of T cell responses to AZD1222 COVID-19 vaccine. Study-wide results and caveats: Donors were chiefly white British, with a greater number of females, and clonal diversity was perhaps underestimated.

Here immunoSEQ multiplex PCR was the method, and the copy in TCRdb shows in-frame clones only, minus some. The sample lists approximately 110,000 clones, about 85% occurring once. As to this clone: Its antigen is undetermined.

CDR3 length: 16 residues. Between the trimmed V and J ends, which lost 7 bases and 4 bases, there was a span of 20 bases. The V gene's germline CDR1 is KGHDR and CDR2 SFDVKD. This TCR derives from an adult in good health. The J gene is TRBJ2-3, the V gene TRBV24-1, with D perhaps assigned TRBD1 or TRBD2 (6 bases each). The sample here was peripheral blood, taken on day 0 of AZD1222 vaccination. The DNA for the CDR3 is TGTGCCACCAGCCAAACGGGGGCGGGATCGGCAGATACGCAGTATTTT. Residues: CATSQTGAGSADTQYF.